The clone carrying this T cell receptor (beta chain) has a count of ten or more. This sample is part of a study of T cells in Graves' hyperthyroidism and ophthalmopathy. Roughly 10 ml of fresh peripheral blood supplied the PBMCs. There were TCR beta CDR3 regions amplified from RNA transcripts. The TCR CDR3 first-round RT-PCR relied on the HTBI primer set. TCRdb recomputed calls from the multiplex PCR reads with MiXCR, one row per CDR3 protein. The sample has about 180,000 distinct CDR3 sequences; 9.4% are singletons. Trimming shortened V by 5 bases and J by 2 bases, and 14 bases separated the two germline ends. CDR3 length: 15 amino acids.

The receptor was isolated from a woman aged 18-35 years with Graves' hyperthyroidism that later progressed to Graves' ophthalmopathy. The chain combines TRBV12-3 or TRBV12-4 with TRBJ2-3; D is tentatively TRBD1 or TRBD2 (5 bases each). Material: blood. In nucleotides, the CDR3 is TGTGCCAGCAGTCGGGACCGCACGGACACAGATACGCAGTATTTT. Its translation: CASSRDRTDTDTQYF.